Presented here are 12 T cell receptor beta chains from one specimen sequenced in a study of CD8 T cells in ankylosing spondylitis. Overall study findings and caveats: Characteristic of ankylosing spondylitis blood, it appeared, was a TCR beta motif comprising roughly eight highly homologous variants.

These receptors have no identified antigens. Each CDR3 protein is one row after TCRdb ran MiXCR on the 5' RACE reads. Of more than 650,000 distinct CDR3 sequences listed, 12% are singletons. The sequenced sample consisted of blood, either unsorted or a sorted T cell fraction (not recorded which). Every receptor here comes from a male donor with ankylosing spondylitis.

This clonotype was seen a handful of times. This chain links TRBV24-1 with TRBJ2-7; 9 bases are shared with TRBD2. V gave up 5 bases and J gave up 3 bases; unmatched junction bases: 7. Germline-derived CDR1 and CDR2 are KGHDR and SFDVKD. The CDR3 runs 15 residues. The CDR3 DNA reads TGTGCCACCAGTGGCCGGGCTAGCGGGGTCTACGAGCAGTACTTC. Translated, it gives CATSGRASGVYEQYF.

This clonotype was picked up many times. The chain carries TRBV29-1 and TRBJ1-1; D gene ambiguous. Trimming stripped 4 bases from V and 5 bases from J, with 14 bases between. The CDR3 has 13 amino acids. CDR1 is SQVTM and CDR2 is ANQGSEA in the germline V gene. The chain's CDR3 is CSVVRPLVTEAFF. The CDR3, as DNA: TGCAGCGTTGTTCGGCCGTTGGTTACTGAAGCTTTCTTT.

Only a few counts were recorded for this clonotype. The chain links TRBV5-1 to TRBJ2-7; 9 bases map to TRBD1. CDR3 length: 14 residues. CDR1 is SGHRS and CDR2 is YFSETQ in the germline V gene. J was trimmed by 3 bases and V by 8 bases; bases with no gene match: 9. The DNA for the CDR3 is TGCGCCAGAACGACAGGGGGAGCCGGCTACGAGCAGTACTTC. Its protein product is CARTTGGAGYEQYF. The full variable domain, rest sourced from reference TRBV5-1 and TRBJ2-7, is KAGVTQTPRYLIKTRGQQVTLSCSPISGHRSVSWYQQTPGQGLQFLFEYFSETQRNKGNFPGRFSGRQFSNSRSEMNVSTLELGDSALYLCARTTGGAGYEQYFGPGTRLTVT.

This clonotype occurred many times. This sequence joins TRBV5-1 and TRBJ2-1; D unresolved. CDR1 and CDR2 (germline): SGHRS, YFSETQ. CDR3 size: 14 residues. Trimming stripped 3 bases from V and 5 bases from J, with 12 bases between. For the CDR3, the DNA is TGCGCCAGCAGCTGGCCCCATCCCGACAATGAGCAGTTCTTC. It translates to CASSWPHPDNEQFF.

CDR3 sequence reads: CASSAPNQPQHF. The CDR3 nucleotides are TGTGCCAGCAGCGCACCCAATCAGCCCCAGCATTTT. This chain connects TRBV6-6 to TRBJ1-5; no firm D call. V was shortened by 6 bases and J by 3 bases, with 6 bases between the two germline ends. Germline CDR1 and CDR2: MNHNY and SVGAGI (reference sequence). This CDR3 has 12 amino acids.

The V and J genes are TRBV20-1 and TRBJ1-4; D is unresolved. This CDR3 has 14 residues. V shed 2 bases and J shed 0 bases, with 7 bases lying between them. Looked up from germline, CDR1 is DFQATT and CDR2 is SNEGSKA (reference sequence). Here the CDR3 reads CSARQAPTNEKLFF. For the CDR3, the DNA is TGCAGTGCTAGACAGGCCCCAACTAATGAAAAACTGTTTTTT.

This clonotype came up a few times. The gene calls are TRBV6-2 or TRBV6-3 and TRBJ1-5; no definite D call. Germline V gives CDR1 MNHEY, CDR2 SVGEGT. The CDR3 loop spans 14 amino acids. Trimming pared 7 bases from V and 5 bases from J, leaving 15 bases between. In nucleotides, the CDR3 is TGTGCCAGCACCGGAAGGCAGCAGCATCAGCCCCAGCATTTT. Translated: CASTGRQQHQPQHF.

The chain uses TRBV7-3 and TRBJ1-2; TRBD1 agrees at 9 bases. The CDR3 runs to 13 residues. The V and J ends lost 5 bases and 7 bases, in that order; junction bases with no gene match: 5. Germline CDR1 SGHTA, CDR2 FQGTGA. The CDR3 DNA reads TGTGCCAGCAGCACCGGGACAGGGACTGGCTACACCTTC. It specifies CASSTGTGTGYTF.

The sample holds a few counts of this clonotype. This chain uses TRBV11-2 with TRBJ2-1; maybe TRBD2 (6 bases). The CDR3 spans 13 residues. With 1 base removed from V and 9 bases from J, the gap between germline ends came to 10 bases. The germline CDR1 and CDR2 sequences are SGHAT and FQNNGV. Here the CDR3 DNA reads TGTGCCAGCAGCTTAGGACTAGATAGTGAGCAGTTCTTC. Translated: CASSLGLDSEQFF.

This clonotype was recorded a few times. CDR3: CAISDLGGDQPQHF. CDR3 DNA sequence: TGTGCCATCAGTGATTTGGGGGGAGATCAGCCCCAGCATTTT. This rearrangement joins TRBV10-3 to TRBJ1-5; the D gene is possibly TRBD1 (5 bases). Looked up from germline, CDR1 is ENHRY and CDR2 is SYGVKD. Trimming removed 3 bases from V and 5 bases from J, with 11 bases in between. The CDR3 is 14 residues long.

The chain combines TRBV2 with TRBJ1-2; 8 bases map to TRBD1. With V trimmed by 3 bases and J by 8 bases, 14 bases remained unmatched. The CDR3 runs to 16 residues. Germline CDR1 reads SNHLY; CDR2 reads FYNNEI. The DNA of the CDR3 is TGTGCCAGCAGTGATGGCTCTCGGACAGGGCGACGGGGCTACACCTTC. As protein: CASSDGSRTGRRGYTF.

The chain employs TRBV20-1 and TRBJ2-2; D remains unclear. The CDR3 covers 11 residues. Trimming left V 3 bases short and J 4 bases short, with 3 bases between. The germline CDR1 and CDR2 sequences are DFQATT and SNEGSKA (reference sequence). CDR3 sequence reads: CSASLTGELFF. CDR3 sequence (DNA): TGCAGTGCTAGTCTCACCGGGGAGCTGTTTTTT.